The rows below give T cell receptor beta chains drawn from one sample of a study of shared clonotypes between healthy human individuals. The data were produced by immunoSEQ multiplex PCR, yet TCRdb's version contains in-frame clones alone and is incomplete. The repertoire holds hundreds of thousands of clones, with around 73% as singletons. Sequenced sample: memory CD4+ T cells sorted from blood. The source of these receptors is a woman in her 30s in good health. CDR3s leave out the opening cysteine and the closing phenylalanine or tryptophan.

J | V | CDR3
TRBJ2-5 | TRBV6-1 | ASLTGATQETQY
TRBJ2-3 | TRBV25-1 | AIQPSGRYTQY
TRBJ2-2 | TRBV7-8 | ASSTSGTAGELF
TRBJ2-7 | TRBV10-3 | AISGGGTRTYEQY
TRBJ1-2 | TRBV7-8 | ASSRDGRLGYT
TRBJ1-1 | TRBV11-2 | ASSLQGPDTEAF
TRBJ1-1 | TRBV7-9 | ASIKTVNTEAF
TRBJ1-2 | TRBV5-4 | ASSLNPGANYGYT
TRBJ2-3 | TRBV29-1 | SVVRTDTQY
TRBJ2-7 | TRBV5-1 | ASSLRGETGEQY
TRBJ1-1 | TRBV2 | ARGTGVNLGTEAF
TRBJ1-1 | TRBV6-1 | ASTYGTSNTEAF
TRBJ2-7 | TRBV27 | ASSLGTSYSYEQY
TRBJ2-1 | TRBV5-1 | ASSLQREYYYNEQF
TRBJ2-7 | TRBV6-1 | ASSEALPGGRNEQY
TRBJ1-1 | TRBV28 | ASGQGGIVTEAF